Presented here are 20 T cell receptor beta chains from one specimen sequenced in a study of CD8 T cells in ankylosing spondylitis. TCRdb called the 5' RACE reads again in MiXCR, with one record for every CDR3 protein. Here the sample spans 80,000 to 100,000 distinct CDR3 sequences, 7.5% to 9% being singletons. Sample: blood, either unsorted or a sorted T cell fraction (not recorded which). The receptors originated from a male donor with ankylosing spondylitis or in good health (not recorded which).

This clonotype was seen at least ten times. The V and J genes are TRBV5-5 and TRBJ2-5; the D gene could be TRBD1 or TRBD2 (7 bases each). Germline V gene sequence: CDR1 SGHKS, CDR2 YYEKEE (reference sequence). V lost 4 bases, J lost 5 bases, and 15 bases lay in between. There are 14 residues in the CDR3. CDR3 residues: CASSMTGRGETQYF. The CDR3 nucleotides read TGTGCCAGCAGCATGACAGGGAGGGGGGAGACCCAGTACTTC.

This clonotype was observed a handful of times. This chain's CDR3 is CASSFGTSSYEQYF. The CDR3 bases are TGTGCCAGCAGTTTCGGGACTTCCTCCTACGAGCAGTACTTC. The chain employs TRBV27 and TRBJ2-7; a weak D match, TRBD2 (6 bases). CDR1 is MNHEY and CDR2 is SMNVEV in the germline V gene (reference sequence). CDR3 length equals 14 residues. V was cut by 3 bases and J by 0 bases, with 9 bases left in between.

This clonotype was counted at least ten times. The chain employs TRBV29-1 and TRBJ1-1; 7 positions match TRBD1. The germline gives CDR1 SQVTM, CDR2 ANQGSEA. The CDR3 has 15 residues. V trimming: 4 bases; J trimming: 1 base; junction bases outside the gene matches: 9. The CDR3 DNA reads TGCAGCGTTGGTAACAGGGGACGGGGGAACACTGAAGCTTTCTTT. Its translation: CSVGNRGRGNTEAFF.

This clonotype was counted only a few times. V is TRBV5-1 and J is TRBJ1-2; the match to TRBD1 covers 9 bases. Germline trimming cut 4 bases from V and 8 bases from J; bases unmatched to any gene: 9. CDR1 is SGHRS and CDR2 is YFSETQ in the germline V gene. The CDR3 totals 14 residues. The CDR3 reads CASSPDRGLLGYTF. For the CDR3, the DNA is TGCGCCAGCAGCCCGGACAGGGGCCTCTTAGGCTACACCTTC.

The table lists this clonotype with many counts. The V gene is TRBV9, the J gene TRBJ1-6; 10 bases fit TRBD1. CDR3 length: 14 residues. After removal of 5 bases from V and 9 bases from J, the junction contained 5 bases not matched to a gene. The V gene's germline CDR1 is SGDLS and CDR2 YYNGEE. DNA of the CDR3: TGTGCCAGCAGTGGGGACAGGGGAACTTCACCCCTCCACTTT. Translated: CASSGDRGTSPLHF.

The J gene is TRBJ1-1, the V gene TRBV23-1, with TRBD1 identical over 8 bases. TRBV23-1 is identified as an open reading frame with a role that is uncertain. V trimming: 4 bases; J trimming: 7 bases; junction bases outside the gene matches: 32. CDR3 size: 22 residues. This CDR3 is CASSPEIEGTGKSLDRRVEAFF. CDR3 coding DNA: TGCGCCAGCAGTCCTGAGATCGAGGGGACAGGAAAAAGTCTAGACAGAAGGGTTGAAGCTTTCTTT.

This clonotype came up many times. The junction departs from germline at one end; a sequencing error may be responsible. V gene TRBV7-9 combines with J gene TRBJ2-1, with 12 bases identical to TRBD2. The germline V gene has CDR1 SEHNR and CDR2 FQNEAQ (reference sequence). The CDR3 extends over 14 amino acids. The CDR3 spells CASSTGGLAGNKVF. In nucleotides, the CDR3 is TGTGCCAGCAGCACCGGGGGACTAGCGGGCAACAAGGTCTTC. Supplemented by reference TRBV7-9 and TRBJ2-1, the full variable domain reads DTGVSQNPRHKITKRGQNVTFRCDPISEHNRLYWYRQTLGQGPEFLTYFQNEAQLEKSRLLSDRFSAERPKGSFSTLEIQRTEQGDSAMYLCASSTGGLAGNKVFGPGTRLTVL.

This clonotype was observed a handful of times. The chain combines TRBV29-1 with TRBJ2-5; TRBD2 matches 7 bases. Germline V lookup: CDR1 SQVTM, CDR2 ANQGSEA. V dropped 2 bases and J dropped 2; count of bases not matched to a gene: 8. The CDR3 length is 15 residues. CDR3 residues: CSVEHRTSMQETQYF. CDR3 DNA: TGCAGCGTTGAACACCGGACTAGTATGCAAGAGACCCAGTACTTC. Together with reference TRBV29-1 and TRBJ2-5, the CDR3 gives the full variable domain: SAVISQKPSRDICQRGTSLTIQCQVDSQVTMMFWYRQQPGQSLTLIATANQGSEATYESGFVIDKFPISRPNLTFSTLTVSNMSPEDSSIYLCSVEHRTSMQETQYFGPGTRLLVL.

This clonotype came up many times. The chain combines TRBV5-1 with TRBJ2-3; weak D call: TRBD2 (5 bases). Germline values: CDR1 SGHRS, CDR2 YFSETQ. With 7 bases removed from V and 2 bases from J, the gap between germline ends came to 11 bases. This CDR3 has 13 residues. CDR3 in DNA: TGCGCCAGCTTGGGAGACGACACAGATACGCAGTATTTT. Translating it yields CASLGDDTDTQYF.

This clonotype showed up just a few times. The gene calls are TRBV20-1 and TRBJ2-6, with 9 bases matching TRBD1. CDR1 DFQATT and CDR2 SNEGSKA come from the germline V gene (reference sequence). The J segment lost 2 bases and the V segment lost 2 bases, leaving 7 bases of the junction unmatched. The CDR3 is made up of 17 amino acids. The DNA for the CDR3 is TGCAGTGCTAGACAATTACAGGGGGCTCCTGGGGCCAACGTCCTGACTTTC. Its translation is CSARQLQGAPGANVLTF.

This chain uses TRBV7-6 with TRBJ2-7, with a possible D match to TRBD1 (5 bases). This CDR3 contains 13 residues. Germline V gene data show CDR1 as SGHVS and CDR2 as FNYEAQ. V lost 1 base and J lost 3, with 7 bases in between. In DNA, the CDR3 is TGTGCCAGCAGCTTAGAGGGGATCTACGAGCAGTACTTC. Its translation: CASSLEGIYEQYF. Variable domain in full (rest from reference TRBV7-6 and TRBJ2-7): GAGVSQSPRYKVTKRGQDVALRCDPISGHVSLYWYRQALGQGPEFLTYFNYEAQQDKSGLPNDRFSAERPEGSISTLTIQRTEQRDSAMYRCASSLEGIYEQYFGPGTRLTVT.

This clonotype was seen a handful of times. The V gene is TRBV7-2, the J gene TRBJ2-5; D gene unclear. CDR1 and CDR2 from the germline V gene are SGHTA and FQGNSA. The germline V and J ends were trimmed by 5 bases and 10 bases, with 14 bases remaining between them. The CDR3 is 12 amino acids. The chain's CDR3 is CASSPRRENQYF. The CDR3 bases are TGTGCCAGCAGCCCAAGGAGAGAAAACCAGTACTTC.

There are many counts of this clonotype. The chain has TRBV9 and TRBJ2-1, with no clear D. CDR3 length: 14 residues. Trimming removed 0 bases at V and 7 bases at J, with 11 bases between. CDR1 and CDR2 from the germline V gene are SGDLS and YYNGEE. CDR3 residues: CASSVVLGFNEQFF. CDR3 sequence (DNA): TGTGCCAGCAGCGTAGTTTTGGGGTTTAATGAGCAGTTCTTC. The full variable domain, in which reference TRBV9 and TRBJ2-1 provide the parts outside the CDR3, is DSGVTQTPKHLITATGQRVTLRCSPRSGDLSVYWYQQSLDQGLQFLIQYYNGEERAKGNILERFSAQQFPDLHSELNLSSLELGDSALYFCASSVVLGFNEQFFGPGTRLTVL.

This clonotype was detected ten times or more. V gene TRBV12-3 or TRBV12-4 combines with J gene TRBJ2-3; 8 positions agree with TRBD2. The CDR3 is 15 amino acids. Germline trimming cut 6 bases from V and 4 bases from J; bases unmatched to any gene: 9. This CDR3 is CASRPPGLEADTQYF. CDR3 bases: TGTGCCAGCAGACCTCCGGGACTAGAGGCAGATACGCAGTATTTT.

The chain uses TRBV21-1 and TRBJ2-1; the D call TRBD1 from the table was never checked on the DNA. TRBV21-1 is marked as a pseudogene. This CDR3 has 19 amino acids. The CDR3 here is CASSKGWTVCGVSGNEQFF. In nucleotides, the CDR3 is TGTGCCAGCAGCAAAGGGTGGACAGTCTGTGGGGTTTCGGGCAATGAGCAGTTCTTC.

This clonotype was counted many times. This chain uses TRBV12-3 or TRBV12-4 with TRBJ2-3; D perhaps matches TRBD2 (5 bases). The CDR3 has 15 amino acids. V was clipped by 3 bases and J by 1 base, with 11 bases between them. The CDR3 nucleotides read TGTGCCAGCAGTTTCGGGGTAGACGGCACAGATACGCAGTATTTT. Its translation is CASSFGVDGTDTQYF.

The table lists this clonotype with many counts. The J gene is TRBJ2-3, the V gene TRBV7-3; possibly TRBD1 for D (6 bases). The CDR3 has 15 residues. The V and J ends lost 0 bases and 2 bases respectively, with 9 bases between them. Germline-derived CDR1 and CDR2 are SGHTA and FQGTGA. The CDR3 is CASSLTGGHTDTQYF. CDR3 coding DNA: TGTGCCAGCAGCTTAACTGGGGGCCACACAGATACGCAGTATTTT.

This clonotype has ten or more counts. The V and J genes are TRBV7-2 and TRBJ2-3, with D unresolved. The germline V and J ends were trimmed by 0 bases and 0 bases, with 4 bases remaining between them. The V gene's germline CDR1 is SGHTA and CDR2 FQGNSA. The CDR3 is 14 residues long. The CDR3 loop reads CASSLAGSTDTQYF. DNA of the CDR3: TGTGCCAGCAGCTTAGCAGGCAGCACAGATACGCAGTATTTT. The full variable domain, with the rest looked up from reference TRBV7-2 and TRBJ2-3, is GAGVSQSPSNKVTEKGKDVELRCDPISGHTALYWYRQSLGQGLEFLIYFQGNSAPDKSGLPSDRFSAERTGGSVSTLTIQRTQQEDSAVYLCASSLAGSTDTQYFGPGTRLTVL.

This clonotype showed up many times. The genes are TRBV20-1 and TRBJ2-6, with D possibly matching TRBD2 (5 bases). V gave up 3 bases and J gave up 2 bases, with 5 bases separating them. This CDR3 comprises 13 residues. Germline V gene lookup returns CDR1 DFQATT and CDR2 SNEGSKA (reference sequence). CDR3 sequence: CSAREAGANVLTF. The CDR3 DNA follows: TGCAGTGCTAGGGAGGCTGGGGCCAACGTCCTGACTTTC.

The rearrangement links TRBV20-1 to TRBJ2-7; D assignment may be TRBD1 or TRBD2 (6 bases each). The CDR3 totals 13 residues. Looked up from germline, CDR1 is DFQATT and CDR2 is SNEGSKA (reference sequence). The V gene lost 6 bases and the J gene lost 3 bases, with 15 bases spanning the gap. CDR3 nucleotides: TGCAGTGCCGTACGGGGGCTCCGCTACGAGCAGTACTTC. Its protein product is CSAVRGLRYEQYF.